These 26 T cell receptor beta chains were all obtained from the same sample, sequenced in a study of blood T cell repertoires in COVID-19. Repertoires were generated with immunoSEQ multiplex PCR, while TCRdb's copy carries only in-frame clones and drops some. The sample shows about 160,000 clones, approximately 95% of them seen only once. Specimen: peripheral blood. These TCRs come from a woman aged 50 to 60 with acute or convalescent COVID-19.

The rearrangement joins TRBV5-6 to TRBJ2-7, with D possibly TRBD2 on 5 matching bases. This CDR3 has 13 amino acids. Trimming took off 8 bases at V and 1 base at J, with 13 bases between the two ends. Germline CDR1 reads SGHDT; CDR2 reads YYEEEE. CDR3 nucleotides: TGTGCCAGTTCATACACTAGGTCCTACGAGCAGTACTTC. Its protein is CASSYTRSYEQYF.

The chain recombines TRBV11-2 with TRBJ2-7; possibly TRBD1 for D (6 bases). The CDR3 totals 17 residues. V lost 5 bases and J 3 bases, leaving 23 bases between the germline ends. Germline V gene data show CDR1 as SGHAT and CDR2 as FQNNGV. The CDR3 coding sequence is TGTGCCAGCAGCCCCCGAACCACAGGGCTCCAAGACTACGAGCAGTACTTC. Protein sequence: CASSPRTTGLQDYEQYF.

This chain joins TRBV29-1 and TRBJ1-1, with 10 bases matching TRBD1. This CDR3 is built from 12 residues. CDR1 and CDR2 (germline): SQVTM, ANQGSEA. J was trimmed by 5 bases and V by 4 bases; bases with no gene match: 1. The CDR3 DNA sequence: TGCAGCGTTGGGGACAGGGGAACTGAAGCTTTCTTT. Translation: CSVGDRGTEAFF.

This clone came up once. The J gene is TRBJ1-2, the V gene TRBV10-3, with D unresolved. The V gene lost 4 bases and the J gene lost 8 bases, with 14 bases spanning the gap. This CDR3 spans 13 amino acids. Germline CDR1 reads ENHRY; CDR2 reads SYGVKD. CDR3 bases: TGTGCCATCAGTGGGGGAGGAGGTGCGGGCTACACCTTC. Translated: CAISGGGGAGYTF.

The rearrangement uses TRBV7-9 and TRBJ2-1, with a tentative D call TRBD2 (5 bases). The V gene's germline CDR1 is SEHNR and CDR2 FQNEAQ (reference sequence). V lost 5 bases and J lost 8, with 13 bases in between. The CDR3 is 13 residues long. The CDR3 region is CASSLPSSDEQFF. The CDR3 DNA reads as TGTGCCAGCAGCCTCCCGAGTAGCGATGAGCAGTTCTTC.

The chain uses TRBV11-2 and TRBJ2-1, with 10 bases that match TRBD2. The CDR3 length is 16 residues. Trimming at V came to 6 bases and at J to 6 bases, leaving 11 bases not matched to a gene. Germline loops: CDR1 SGHAT, CDR2 FQNNGV. CDR3 sequence (DNA): TGTGCCAGCAGACCCTCGAGCGGGAGGGCTGGCAATGAGCAGTTCTTC. Translating it yields CASRPSSGRAGNEQFF. Full variable domain (missing parts from reference TRBV11-2 and TRBJ2-1): EAGVAQSPRYKIIEKRQSVAFWCNPISGHATLYWYQQILGQGPKLLIQFQNNGVVDDSQLPKDRFSAERLKGVDSTLKIQPAKLEDSAVYLCASRPSSGRAGNEQFFGPGTRLTVL.

This chain uses TRBV3-1 (or the pseudogene TRBV3-2) with TRBJ2-3; D possibly corresponds to TRBD1 (6 bases). V lost 6 bases, J lost 2 bases, and 15 bases lay in between. Germline V gene sequence: CDR1 LGHDT, CDR2 YNNKEL (reference sequence). The CDR3 totals 15 residues. The CDR3 coding sequence is TGTGCCAGCAGTCCTACGTTGGGGGCCACAGATACGCAGTATTTT. Amino acids: CASSPTLGATDTQYF.

The gene calls are TRBV14 and TRBJ1-2; D gene unclear. CDR3 length: 14 amino acids. CDR1 is SGHDN, CDR2 FVKESK, per germline. With 0 bases removed from V and 2 bases from J, the gap between germline ends came to 7 bases. The CDR3 DNA reads as TGTGCCAGCAGCCAAGATGTCCCAAACTATGGCTACACCTTC. As protein: CASSQDVPNYGYTF.

J is TRBJ2-1 and V is TRBV2; D is unresolved. This CDR3 has 13 residues. The germline V and J ends were trimmed by 0 bases and 6 bases, with 6 bases remaining between them. The germline gives CDR1 SNHLY, CDR2 FYNNEI. This CDR3 is CASSEAFGNEQFF. In nucleotides, the CDR3 is TGTGCCAGCAGTGAAGCGTTCGGCAATGAGCAGTTCTTC.

The genes are TRBV5-4 and TRBJ1-1, with 7 bases that match TRBD1. This CDR3 is 14 amino acids long. The trim removed 3 bases at V and 1 base at J, leaving 3 bases unmatched. Germline values: CDR1 SGHNT, CDR2 YYREEE (reference sequence). CDR3 amino acids: CASSSGQWNTEAFF. CDR3 coding DNA: TGTGCCAGCAGCTCGGGACAGTGGAACACTGAAGCTTTCTTT.

This chain uses TRBV19 with TRBJ1-5; weak D call: TRBD1 (5 bases). CDR3 size: 11 residues. Germline V CDR1 and CDR2: LNHDA, SQIVND (reference sequence). Deletions cut 5 bases from V and 9 bases from J, with 8 bases between. DNA for the CDR3: TGTGCCAGTAGTGGAACAGGGCCCCAGCATTTT. Translating gives CASSGTGPQHF.

V usage is TRBV11-3 and J usage is TRBJ2-2; D might be TRBD2 (6 bases). Germline CDR1 SGHNT, CDR2 YENEEA. This CDR3 is built from 16 residues. V lost 5 bases and J 7 bases, leaving 20 bases between the germline ends. The CDR3 bases are TGTGCCAGCAGCCCTGGGACTCCGGGATGGATCGGGGAGCTGTTTTTT. This codes for CASSPGTPGWIGELFF.

This clone came up once. Here the CDR3 reads CASLRHTDTQYF. CDR3 sequence (DNA): TGTGCCAGCCTAAGACACACAGATACGCAGTATTTT. The genes are TRBV2 and TRBJ2-3; D uncertain. The CDR3 covers 12 residues. Germline loops: CDR1 SNHLY, CDR2 FYNNEI. The V gene lost 8 bases and the J gene lost 2 bases, with 8 bases spanning the gap.

The chain recombines TRBV7-9 with TRBJ1-1; a weak D match, TRBD1 (5 bases). The germline V gene encodes CDR1 SEHNR and CDR2 FQNEAQ (reference sequence). The CDR3 is 17 residues long. V lost 4 bases and J 4 bases, leaving 22 bases between the germline ends. CDR3 DNA sequence: TGTGCCAGCAGCTCCCAACCAGGGCAGCCCGACGCCACTGAAGCTTTCTTT. Residues: CASSSQPGQPDATEAFF.

This rearrangement joins TRBV6-5 to TRBJ1-2; unclear D gene. The germline gives CDR1 MNHEY, CDR2 SVGAGI. The CDR3 runs to 15 residues. Trimming left V 10 bases short and J 1 base short, with 19 bases between. The CDR3 nucleotides are TGTGCCACCTCCCCCGGAGGAGCGGGTAACTATGGCTACACCTTC. It codes for CATSPGGAGNYGYTF.

This chain connects TRBV3-1 (or the pseudogene TRBV3-2) to TRBJ1-3; D is ambiguous. CDR3 size: 15 residues. Trimming stripped 0 bases from V and 0 bases from J, with 6 bases between. Germline V CDR1 and CDR2: LGHDT, YNNKEL (reference sequence). CDR3: CASSQDRISGNTIYF. The CDR3 DNA sequence: TGTGCCAGCAGCCAAGACAGGATCTCTGGAAACACCATATATTTT.

The gene calls are TRBV28 and TRBJ2-7; D is undetermined. The CDR3 consists of 13 residues. Per the germline V gene, CDR1 is MDHEN and CDR2 is SYDVKM. V was trimmed by 3 bases and J by 6 bases, leaving 12 bases between them. CDR3 coding DNA: TGTGCCAGCAGTTTGGTCGGAGAAGGCGAGCAGTACTTC. This translates into CASSLVGEGEQYF.

The V call is TRBV27, the J call TRBJ1-5, with 7 bases lining up with TRBD1. Germline assignment: CDR1 MNHEY and CDR2 SMNVEV (reference sequence). The CDR3 is 14 residues long. With 2 bases clipped from V and 6 bases from J, the junction kept 4 bases outside the gene matches. Here the CDR3 reads CASSLTGVAQPQHF. CDR3 DNA sequence: TGTGCCAGCAGTTTAACAGGGGTGGCTCAGCCCCAGCATTTT.

The chain is built from TRBV18 and TRBJ2-1; D not resolved. CDR3 length: 15 amino acids. Deletions cut 6 bases from V and 0 bases from J, with 12 bases between. Germline CDR1 reads KGHSH; CDR2 reads LQKENI. CDR3 residues: CASSYSWSSYNEQFF. The CDR3 nucleotides read TGTGCCAGCTCGTATAGCTGGAGCTCCTACAATGAGCAGTTCTTC.

This chain joins TRBV6-6 and TRBJ1-2; 7 nucleotides agree with TRBD1. CDR3 length equals 14 residues. Germline lookup yields CDR1 MNHNY and CDR2 SVGAGI (reference sequence). V trimming: 4 bases; J trimming: 5 bases; junction bases outside the gene matches: 7. The CDR3 DNA is TGTGCCAGCAGTTTTCCGGGACAGTTATATGGCTACACCTTC. Amino acids: CASSFPGQLYGYTF.

CDR3 in DNA: TGTGCCAGCAGCCCGCCCCAGGGGGTGGTCACCGGGGAGCTGTTTTTT. Its translation is CASSPPQGVVTGELFF. The J gene is TRBJ2-2, the V gene TRBV7-2, with 7 positions matching TRBD1. This CDR3 region has 16 residues. The ends lost 5 bases at V and 4 bases at J; junction bases unmatched: 10. CDR1 is SGHTA and CDR2 is FQGNSA in the germline V gene.

V gene TRBV4-3 combines with J gene TRBJ2-7; the D gene is possibly TRBD2 (6 bases). The CDR3 runs 16 residues. V gave up 0 bases and J gave up 0 bases, with 12 bases separating them. CDR1 is LGHNA and CDR2 is YSLEER in the germline V gene. CDR3 sequence: CASSQDSLAASYEQYF. CDR3 nucleotides: TGCGCCAGCAGCCAAGATTCACTAGCCGCCTCCTACGAGCAGTACTTC.

A single count supports this clone. The genes are TRBV5-6 and TRBJ1-2, with D possibly matching TRBD1 (6 bases). V lost 4 bases and J 4 bases, leaving 17 bases between the germline ends. The CDR3 contains 15 residues. Germline V gene lookup returns CDR1 SGHDT and CDR2 YYEEEE. CDR3 nucleotides: TGTGCCAGCAGCCTCAGGGTACAGGGCCCCTATGGCTACACCTTC. This sequence encodes CASSLRVQGPYGYTF.

The chain links TRBV10-1 to TRBJ2-3; possibly TRBD2 for D (7 bases). The ends were cut back, 3 bases at V and 12 bases at J, with 16 bases in the middle. Germline CDR1 WNHNN, CDR2 SYGVQD (reference sequence). CDR3 length: 13 residues. CDR3: CASSDFVGGPQYF. The CDR3 nucleotides read TGCGCCAGCAGTGATTTCGTGGGGGGGCCTCAGTATTTT.

The chain recombines TRBV5-1 with TRBJ2-7; TRBD1 aligns across 12 bases. Losses at the gene ends were 4 bases for V and 4 bases for J; bases not matched to a gene: 6. The CDR3 runs 15 residues. Per the germline V gene, CDR1 is SGHRS and CDR2 is YFSETQ. Here the CDR3 DNA reads TGCGCCAGCAGCCAAGGGACAGGGGGCGCGTACGAGCAGTACTTC. Encoded protein: CASSQGTGGAYEQYF. Supplemented by reference TRBV5-1 and TRBJ2-7, the full variable domain reads KAGVTQTPRYLIKTRGQQVTLSCSPISGHRSVSWYQQTPGQGLQFLFEYFSETQRNKGNFPGRFSGRQFSNSRSEMNVSTLELGDSALYLCASSQGTGGAYEQYFGPGTRLTVT.

This clone was counted only a few times. The rearrangement joins TRBV30 to TRBJ2-7; D perhaps matches TRBD1 (6 bases). Germline-derived CDR1 and CDR2 are GTSNPN and SVGIG (reference sequence). With 1 base removed from V and 5 bases from J, the gap between germline ends came to 12 bases. This CDR3 contains 13 residues. CDR3 residues: CAWSETGNNEQYF. The CDR3 DNA follows: TGTGCCTGGAGTGAAACAGGGAACAACGAGCAGTACTTC.